Described below is a single T cell receptor (beta chain) sequence and its context. This entry is derived from a study of cytomegalovirus exposure and HLA in healthy donors. CDR3 size: 13 residues. Trimming removed 5 bases from V and 3 bases from J, with 10 bases in between. The germline V gene encodes CDR1 SNHLY and CDR2 FYNNEI. PCR primers comprised 60 Vbeta and 13 Jbeta primers. TCRdb keeps only in-frame clones here, not all; method: immunoSEQ multiplex PCR. The table shows approximately 100,000 clones, with roughly 70% occurring only once. The sample consisted of PBMCs. The TCR was taken from a young woman in good health and CMV-seropositive. The chain uses TRBV2 and TRBJ1-1; possibly TRBD1 for D (5 bases). The CDR3 reads CASSSQGDTEAFF. CDR3 coding DNA: TGTGCCAGCAGTTCCCAAGGGGACACTGAAGCTTTCTTT. Variable domain in full (rest from reference TRBV2 and TRBJ1-1): EPEVTQTPSHQVTQMGQEVILRCVPISNHLYFYWYRQILGQKVEFLVSFYNNEISEKSEIFDDQFSVERPDGSNFTLKIRSTKLEDSAMYFCASSSQGDTEAFFGQGTRLTVV.